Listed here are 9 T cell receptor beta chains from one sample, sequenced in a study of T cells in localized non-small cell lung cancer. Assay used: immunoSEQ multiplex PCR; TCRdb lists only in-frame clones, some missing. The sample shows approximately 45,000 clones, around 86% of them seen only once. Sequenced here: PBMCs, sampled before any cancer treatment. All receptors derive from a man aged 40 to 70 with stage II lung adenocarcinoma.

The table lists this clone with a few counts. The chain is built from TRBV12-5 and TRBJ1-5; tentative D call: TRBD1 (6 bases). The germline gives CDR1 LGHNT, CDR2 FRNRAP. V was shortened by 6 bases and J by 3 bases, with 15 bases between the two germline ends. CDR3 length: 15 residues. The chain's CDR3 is CASGQGNEYNQPQHF. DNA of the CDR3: TGTGCTAGTGGCCAGGGGAATGAGTACAATCAGCCCCAGCATTTT.

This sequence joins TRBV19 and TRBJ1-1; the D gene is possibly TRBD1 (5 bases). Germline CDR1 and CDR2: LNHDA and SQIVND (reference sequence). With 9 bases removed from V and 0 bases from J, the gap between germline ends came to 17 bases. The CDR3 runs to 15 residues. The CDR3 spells CASIRQGPMNTEAFF. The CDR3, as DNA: TGTGCCAGCATAAGGCAGGGCCCTATGAACACTGAAGCTTTCTTT.

CDR3 DNA sequence: TGTGCCAGCAGCTTGTTGATAGCGGGGAACACCGGGGAGCTGTTTTTT. It translates to CASSLLIAGNTGELFF. V is TRBV5-6 and J is TRBJ2-2; TRBD2 agrees at 7 bases. CDR1 and CDR2 (germline): SGHDT, YYEEEE. The CDR3 consists of 16 residues. With V trimmed by 1 base and J by 1 base, 4 bases remained unmatched.

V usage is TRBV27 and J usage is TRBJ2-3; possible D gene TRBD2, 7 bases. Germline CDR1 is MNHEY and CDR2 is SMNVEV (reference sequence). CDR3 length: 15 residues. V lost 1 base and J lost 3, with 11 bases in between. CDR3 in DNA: TGTGCCAGCAGTTTATGGGGGGGCCCGACAGATACGCAGTATTTT. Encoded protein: CASSLWGGPTDTQYF.

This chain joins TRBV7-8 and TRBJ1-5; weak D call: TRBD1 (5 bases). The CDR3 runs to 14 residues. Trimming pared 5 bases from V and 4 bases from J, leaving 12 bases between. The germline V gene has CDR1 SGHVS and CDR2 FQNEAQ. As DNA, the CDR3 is TGTGCCAGCAGCCAGGGAGGCCAGAATCAGCCCCAGCATTTT. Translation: CASSQGGQNQPQHF.

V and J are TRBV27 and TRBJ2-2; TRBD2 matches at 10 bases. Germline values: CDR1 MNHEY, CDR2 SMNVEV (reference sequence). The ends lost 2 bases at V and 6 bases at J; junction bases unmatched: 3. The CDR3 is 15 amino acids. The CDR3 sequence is CASSLSGGAPGELFF. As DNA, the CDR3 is TGTGCCAGCAGTTTAAGCGGGGGGGCACCCGGGGAGCTGTTTTTT.

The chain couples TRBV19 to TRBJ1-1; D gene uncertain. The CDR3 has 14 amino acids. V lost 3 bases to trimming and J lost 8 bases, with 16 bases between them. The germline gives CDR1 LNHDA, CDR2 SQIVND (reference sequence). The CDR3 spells CASSIRFDGQEAFF. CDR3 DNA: TGTGCCAGTAGTATTCGATTCGACGGCCAGGAAGCTTTCTTT.

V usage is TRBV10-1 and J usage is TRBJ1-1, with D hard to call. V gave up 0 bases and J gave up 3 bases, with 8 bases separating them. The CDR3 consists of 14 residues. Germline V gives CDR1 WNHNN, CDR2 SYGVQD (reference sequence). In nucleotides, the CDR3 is TGCGCCAGCAGTGAGTCGGCATCCCACACTGAAGCTTTCTTT. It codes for CASSESASHTEAFF.

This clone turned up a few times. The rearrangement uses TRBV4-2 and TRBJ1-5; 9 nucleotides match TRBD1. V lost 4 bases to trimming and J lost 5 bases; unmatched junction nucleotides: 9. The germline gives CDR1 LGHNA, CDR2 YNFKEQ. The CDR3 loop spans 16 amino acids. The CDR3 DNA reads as TGTGCCAGCAGCCCGGGACAGGGAGATTGGGATCAGCCCCAGCATTTT. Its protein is CASSPGQGDWDQPQHF.